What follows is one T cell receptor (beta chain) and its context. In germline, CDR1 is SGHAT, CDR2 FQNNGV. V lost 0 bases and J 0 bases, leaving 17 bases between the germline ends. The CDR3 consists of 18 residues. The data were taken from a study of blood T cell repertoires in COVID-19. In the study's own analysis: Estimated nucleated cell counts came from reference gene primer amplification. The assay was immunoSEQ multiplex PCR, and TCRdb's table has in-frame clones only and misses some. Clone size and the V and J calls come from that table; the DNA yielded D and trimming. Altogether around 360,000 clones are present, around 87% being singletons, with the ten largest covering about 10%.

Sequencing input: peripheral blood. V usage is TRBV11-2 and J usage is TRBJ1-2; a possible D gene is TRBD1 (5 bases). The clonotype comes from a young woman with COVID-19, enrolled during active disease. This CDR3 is CASSLEGGWGPPNYGYTF. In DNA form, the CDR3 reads TGTGCCAGCAGCTTAGAGGGAGGCTGGGGCCCACCTAACTATGGCTACACCTTC.